The entry that follows covers one T cell receptor (beta chain) sequence. This record belongs to a study of OX40 agonist ivuxolimab in advanced cancers. Measured with immunoSEQ multiplex PCR; TCRdb has only the in-frame clones, and not every one. The table includes tens of thousands of clones, 75% to 85% detected once. The length of the CDR3 is 12 residues. Trimming shortened V by 7 bases and J by 5 bases, and 11 bases separated the two germline ends. Germline CDR1 is SQVTM and CDR2 is ANQGSEA. The source of this sequence is an adult with an advanced solid tumor such as melanoma, head and neck, liver or kidney cancer. J is TRBJ2-2 and V is TRBV29-1; a possible D gene is TRBD2 (5 bases). Sequencing was performed on CD4+ or CD8+ T cells sorted from blood, taken in a trial of the OX40 agonist ivuxolimab. CDR3 DNA: TGCAGCGCAGGTCCGGGGACCGGGGAGCTGTTTTTT. Its protein product is CSAGPGTGELFF.